These 18 T cell receptor beta chains came from one sample sequenced in a study of CD8+ T cells in alopecia areata. Extracted RNA was reverse transcribed, and the resulting cDNA served as sequencing template. The method was immunoSEQ multiplex PCR; TCRdb's version includes in-frame clones alone and lacks a portion of them. The sample includes around 120,000 clones, around 60% seen only once; the top ten take roughly 5%. The treatment denotes: oral pan-JAK inhibitor, 5-10 mg twice daily. The specimen was CD4+ T cells sorted from blood, collected at week 4, from a patient treated with tofacitinib. The receptors were gathered from a human donor with alopecia areata.

This clone was found once. V and J are TRBV9 and TRBJ2-3; D is undetermined. Germline V lookup: CDR1 SGDLS, CDR2 YYNGEE. The CDR3 is 15 amino acids. V was shortened by 0 bases and J by 2 bases, with 10 bases between the two germline ends. CDR3 loop: CASSVGPRDTDTQYF. CDR3 DNA sequence: TGTGCCAGCAGCGTAGGACCCCGAGACACAGATACGCAGTATTTT.

J is TRBJ2-1 and V is TRBV7-2; 12 bases map to TRBD2. Trimming cost V 5 bases and J 9 bases; bases outside gene matches: 14. CDR3 length: 17 amino acids. Germline CDR1 reads SGHTA; CDR2 reads FQGNSA. In nucleotides, the CDR3 is TGTGCCAGCAGCCCCAGTGTGACTAGCGGGAGTAGGGCTGAGCAGTTCTTC. Translated, it gives CASSPSVTSGSRAEQFF.

The gene calls are TRBV29-1 and TRBJ1-1; D not resolved. Germline assignment: CDR1 SQVTM and CDR2 ANQGSEA. This CDR3 is built from 13 residues. V was cut by 6 bases and J by 1 base, with 12 bases left in between. CDR3: CSVLRSANTEAFF. The CDR3 nucleotides are TGCAGCGTCTTGAGGTCGGCGAACACTGAAGCTTTCTTT.

This clone came up a few times. The V call is TRBV30, the J call TRBJ1-2; TRBD1 aligns across 9 bases. The CDR3 extends over 11 amino acids. The germline V gene has CDR1 GTSNPN and CDR2 SVGIG (reference sequence). Trimming cost V 7 bases and J 5 bases; bases outside gene matches: 2. CDR3 region: CASDRGYGYTF. In DNA form, the CDR3 reads TGTGCCTCCGACAGGGGGTATGGCTACACCTTC.

The chain combines TRBV29-1 with TRBJ2-6; D gene unclear. V lost 3 bases and J lost 0, with 6 bases in between. Per germline, CDR1 SQVTM and CDR2 ANQGSEA. CDR3 length: 14 amino acids. This chain's CDR3 is CSVEAVSGANVLTF. The CDR3 DNA is TGCAGCGTTGAGGCGGTCTCTGGGGCCAACGTCCTGACTTTC.

The chain links TRBV10-3 to TRBJ2-5; no clear D. Germline CDR1 ENHRY, CDR2 SYGVKD. Trimming left V 6 bases short and J 1 base short, with 6 bases between. The CDR3 runs 12 residues. The CDR3 loop reads CAISRSQETQYF. The CDR3 DNA follows: TGTGCCATCAGCCGGAGCCAAGAGACCCAGTACTTC.

The gene calls are TRBV27 and TRBJ2-7; 10 positions match TRBD2. Trimming removed 4 bases from V and 4 bases from J; junction bases left unmatched: 7. The V gene's germline CDR1 is MNHEY and CDR2 SMNVEV (reference sequence). The CDR3 covers 15 residues. The CDR3 DNA reads as TGTGCCAGCAGTTCCCCTCCTAGCGGGAGATACGAGCAGTACTTC. This codes for CASSSPPSGRYEQYF.

This clone showed up just a few times. The chain combines TRBV30 with TRBJ2-7; the D is unclear. Germline V lookup: CDR1 GTSNPN, CDR2 SVGIG (reference sequence). V was clipped by 3 bases and J by 6 bases, with 12 bases between them. The length of the CDR3 is 12 residues. The CDR3 bases are TGTGCCTGGAGGAGGATCACGGGCGAGCAGTACTTC. Protein sequence: CAWRRITGEQYF.

The chain couples TRBV5-1 to TRBJ2-5; TRBD2 aligns across 10 bases. The ends lost 0 bases at V and 4 bases at J; junction bases unmatched: 3. Germline CDR1 and CDR2: SGHRS and YFSETQ. This CDR3 spans 15 amino acids. The DNA of the CDR3 is TGCGCCAGCAGCTTGGAAGCGGGAGGGGCAGAGACCCAGTACTTC. Protein sequence: CASSLEAGGAETQYF. The variable domain in full, with the rest retrieved from reference TRBV5-1 and TRBJ2-5, is KAGVTQTPRYLIKTRGQQVTLSCSPISGHRSVSWYQQTPGQGLQFLFEYFSETQRNKGNFPGRFSGRQFSNSRSEMNVSTLELGDSALYLCASSLEAGGAETQYFGPGTRLLVL.

Points on this clone: Other nucleotide sequences from this sample produce the same CDR3. V is TRBV18 and J is TRBJ2-3, with D unclear. The CDR3 loop spans 11 amino acids. Germline V gene data show CDR1 as KGHSH and CDR2 as LQKENI. Trimming took off 3 bases at V and 3 bases at J, with 1 base between the two ends. The CDR3 DNA sequence: TGTGCCAGCTCACCGACAGATACGCAGTATTTT. This encodes CASSPTDTQYF.

The chain has TRBV29-1 and TRBJ2-7; D is undetermined. CDR1 SQVTM and CDR2 ANQGSEA come from the germline V gene. The CDR3 loop spans 15 amino acids. The germline V and J ends were trimmed by 0 bases and 0 bases, with 12 bases remaining between them. In nucleotides, the CDR3 is TGCAGCGTTGAAGAGGAGACTCCTAACTCCTACGAGCAGTACTTC. It is translated as CSVEEETPNSYEQYF.

The chain carries TRBV9 and TRBJ2-3, with 8 bases matching TRBD1. Trimming cost V 2 bases and J 2 bases; bases outside gene matches: 4. CDR1 and CDR2 (germline): SGDLS, YYNGEE. The length of the CDR3 is 15 residues. CDR3 DNA sequence: TGTGCCAGCAGCGTCCGGACAGGGACCACAGATACGCAGTATTTT. Its translation: CASSVRTGTTDTQYF.

In its sample, this clone was seen a few times. J is TRBJ1-3 and V is TRBV7-2, with D perhaps matching TRBD1 (5 bases). The CDR3 sequence is 16 residues long. V was clipped by 4 bases and J by 4 bases, with 17 bases between them. Germline V gives CDR1 SGHTA, CDR2 FQGNSA. In DNA, the CDR3 is TGTGCCAGCAGCTCGAGTTTAGGGGACGGCGGAAACACCATATATTTT. Its protein product is CASSSSLGDGGNTIYF.

CDR3 in amino acids: CASSEWEPPDTQYF. DNA of the CDR3: TGTGCCAGCAGTGAATGGGAGCCCCCAGATACGCAGTATTTT. The chain employs TRBV2 and TRBJ2-3, with D tentatively TRBD2 (5 bases). V gave up 2 bases and J gave up 4 bases, with 10 bases separating them. CDR1 is SNHLY and CDR2 is FYNNEI in the germline V gene. The length of the CDR3 is 14 residues.

The chain couples TRBV6-1 to TRBJ1-5; unclear D gene. Deletions cut 8 bases from V and 2 bases from J, with 7 bases between. From germline, CDR1 is MNHNS and CDR2 SASEGT. The CDR3 sequence is 12 residues long. The CDR3 region has the DNA TGTGCCAGCCTGAGAGGCAATCAGCCCCAGCATTTT. Translated: CASLRGNQPQHF.

This clone was picked up a small number of times. The chain joins TRBV5-1 to TRBJ2-2, with D possibly being TRBD2 (5 bases). V dropped 2 bases and J dropped 6 bases, with 17 bases sitting between them. Per the germline V gene, CDR1 is SGHRS and CDR2 is YFSETQ. This CDR3 is 16 amino acids long. CDR3 coding DNA: TGCGCCAGCAGCTTTAACGGGCCAGGAGCGGCCGGGGAGCTGTTTTTT. Protein sequence: CASSFNGPGAAGELFF.

The chain employs TRBV7-2 and TRBJ1-2, with D perhaps TRBD1 (6 bases). Trimming took 2 bases from V and 6 from J, leaving 13 bases between them. The CDR3 totals 14 residues. Germline CDR1 is SGHTA and CDR2 is FQGNSA. In nucleotides, the CDR3 is TGTGCCAGCAGCTTAATTTGGACAGCCGATGGCTACACCTTC. It codes for CASSLIWTADGYTF.

The gene calls are TRBV7-2 and TRBJ1-2; 8 nucleotides match TRBD1. The germline V gene encodes CDR1 SGHTA and CDR2 FQGNSA. Germline trimming cut 4 bases from V and 8 bases from J; bases unmatched to any gene: 12. The CDR3 is 15 amino acids. The CDR3: CASSSIDRGKRGYTF. The CDR3 coding sequence is TGTGCCAGCAGCTCAATTGACAGGGGTAAAAGGGGCTACACCTTC.